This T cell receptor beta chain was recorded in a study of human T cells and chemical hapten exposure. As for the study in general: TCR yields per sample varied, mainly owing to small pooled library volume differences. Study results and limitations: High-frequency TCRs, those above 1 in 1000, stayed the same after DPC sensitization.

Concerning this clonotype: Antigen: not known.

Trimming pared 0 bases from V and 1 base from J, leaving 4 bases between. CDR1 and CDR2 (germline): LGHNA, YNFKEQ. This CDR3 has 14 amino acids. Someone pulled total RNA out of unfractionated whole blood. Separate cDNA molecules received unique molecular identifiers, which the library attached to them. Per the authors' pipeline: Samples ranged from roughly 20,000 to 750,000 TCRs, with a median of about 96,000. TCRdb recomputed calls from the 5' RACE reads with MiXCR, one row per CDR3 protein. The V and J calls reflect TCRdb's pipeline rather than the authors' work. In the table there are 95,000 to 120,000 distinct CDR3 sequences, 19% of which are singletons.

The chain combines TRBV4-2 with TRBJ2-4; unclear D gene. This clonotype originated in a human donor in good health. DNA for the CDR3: TGTGCCAGCAGCCAAGATCCCGCCAAAAACATTCAGTACTTC. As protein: CASSQDPAKNIQYF.